Each of the 13 T cell receptor beta chains below was sequenced from the same sample in a study of T cell responses to AZD1222 COVID-19 vaccine. Clones were read by immunoSEQ multiplex PCR, and TCRdb kept only the in-frame ones, dropping some. The sample gives some 74,000 clones, 85% to 90% of which show up once; under 1.5% is in the top ten. The sequencing here drew on peripheral blood, taken 28 days after the second AZD1222 dose. The receptors were gathered from an adult who received the AZD1222 COVID-19 vaccine.

J is TRBJ2-7 and V is TRBV5-4; D uncertain. Trimming took off 4 bases at V and 0 bases at J, with 11 bases between the two ends. In germline, CDR1 is SGHNT, CDR2 YYREEE (reference sequence). The CDR3 runs 14 residues. For the CDR3, the DNA is TGTGCCAGCAGCGGAGTGGCTAGCTCCTACGAGCAGTACTTC. The encoded protein is CASSGVASSYEQYF.

This chain links TRBV7-2 with TRBJ2-1; 11 bases match TRBD2. The CDR3 totals 15 residues. Germline-derived CDR1 and CDR2 are SGHTA and FQGNSA. V lost 1 base to trimming and J lost 9 bases; unmatched junction nucleotides: 5. CDR3 sequence reads: CASSLGGLAEGEQFF. The CDR3 DNA follows: TGTGCCAGCAGCTTAGGGGGACTAGCGGAGGGTGAGCAGTTCTTC.

This rearrangement joins TRBV3-1 (or the pseudogene TRBV3-2) to TRBJ1-1, with D possibly matching TRBD1 (6 bases). The germline V gene encodes CDR1 LGHDT and CDR2 YNNKEL (reference sequence). Trimming shortened V by 2 bases and J by 5 bases, and 9 bases separated the two germline ends. The CDR3 extends over 13 amino acids. CDR3 in DNA: TGTGCCAGCAGCCAAACAGGGTTAACTGAAGCTTTCTTT. Its protein product is CASSQTGLTEAFF.

In nucleotides, the CDR3 is TGTGCCAGCAGCGTGACCGGGACAGCTTTGGGGGAGCAGTACTTC. This sequence encodes CASSVTGTALGEQYF. J is TRBJ2-7 and V is TRBV9; TRBD1 agrees at 7 bases. Per the germline V gene, CDR1 is SGDLS and CDR2 is YYNGEE. The CDR3 covers 15 residues. Germline trimming cut 2 bases from V and 7 bases from J; bases unmatched to any gene: 12.

The V and J genes are TRBV11-2 and TRBJ2-7; D remains unclear. There are 14 residues in the CDR3. V was cut by 0 bases and J by 2 bases, with 8 bases left in between. In germline, CDR1 is SGHAT, CDR2 FQNNGV. The CDR3 DNA reads TGTGCCAGCAGCTTAGATCTTAGAACCTACGAGCAGTACTTC. Translating gives CASSLDLRTYEQYF.

The gene calls are TRBV29-1 and TRBJ1-1; 9 nucleotides line up with TRBD1. The junction had 4 bases not matched to a gene; V was cut back by 4 bases and J by 7 bases. The CDR3 sequence is 12 residues long. Germline V CDR1 and CDR2: SQVTM, ANQGSEA. The CDR3 coding sequence is TGCAGCGTTGCCGGGACAGGGAGTGAAGCTTTCTTT. It encodes CSVAGTGSEAFF.

The chain carries TRBV6-5 and TRBJ1-3; D may be TRBD1 (6 bases). The germline gives CDR1 MNHEY, CDR2 SVGAGI. V lost 0 bases and J 3 bases, leaving 9 bases between the germline ends. This CDR3 region has 15 residues. Here the CDR3 DNA reads TGTGCCAGCAGTTACTCAGGGGGTAGTGGAAACACCATATATTTT. It specifies CASSYSGGSGNTIYF.

V and J are TRBV13 and TRBJ2-1, with 9 bases fitting TRBD2. This CDR3 comprises 16 residues. Germline lookup yields CDR1 PRHDT and CDR2 FYEKMQ (reference sequence). J was trimmed by 0 bases and V by 5 bases; bases with no gene match: 5. The chain's CDR3 is CASSNRGGASYNEQFF. DNA of the CDR3: TGTGCCAGCAGCAACCGCGGGGGGGCCTCCTACAATGAGCAGTTCTTC.

This chain uses TRBV9 with TRBJ2-1; unclear D gene. The CDR3 contains 13 residues. The V and J ends lost 4 bases and 0 bases respectively, with 5 bases between them. The germline V gene encodes CDR1 SGDLS and CDR2 YYNGEE. The CDR3 loop is CASSLSSYNEQFF. The CDR3 coding sequence is TGTGCCAGCAGCTTAAGCTCCTACAATGAGCAGTTCTTC. The variable domain in full, completed from reference TRBV9 and TRBJ2-1, reads DSGVTQTPKHLITATGQRVTLRCSPRSGDLSVYWYQQSLDQGLQFLIQYYNGEERAKGNILERFSAQQFPDLHSELNLSSLELGDSALYFCASSLSSYNEQFFGPGTRLTVL.

The chain carries TRBV28 and TRBJ2-5, with 9 nucleotides matching TRBD2. This CDR3 is built from 15 residues. Germline-derived CDR1 and CDR2 are MDHEN and SYDVKM. The ends lost 7 bases at V and 1 base at J; junction bases unmatched: 7. This CDR3 is CASTSIAGVQETQYF. The CDR3 bases are TGTGCCAGCACCTCGATAGCGGGGGTCCAAGAGACCCAGTACTTC. Variable domain in full (rest from reference TRBV28 and TRBJ2-5): DVKVTQSSRYLVKRTGEKVFLECVQDMDHENMFWYRQDPGLGLRLIYFSYDVKMKEKGDIPEGYSVSREKKERFSLILESASTNQTSMYLCASTSIAGVQETQYFGPGTRLLVL.

The chain has TRBV15 and TRBJ2-1; 7 nucleotides line up with TRBD2. After removal of 3 bases from V and 8 bases from J, the junction contained 7 bases not matched to a gene. CDR3 length: 14 residues. Germline V CDR1 and CDR2: LNHNV, YYDKDF (reference sequence). In nucleotides, the CDR3 is TGTGCCACCAGCAGCCATTGGGGGAGGGATGAGCAGTTCTTC. The encoded protein is CATSSHWGRDEQFF. The variable domain in full, completed from reference TRBV15 and TRBJ2-1, reads DAMVIQNPRYQVTQFGKPVTLSCSQTLNHNVMYWYQQKSSQAPKLLFHYYDKDFNNEADTPDNFQSRRPNTSFCFLDIRSPGLGDTAMYLCATSSHWGRDEQFFGPGTRLTVL.

This clone was observed a handful of times. J is TRBJ1-1 and V is TRBV4-1; D remains ambiguous. Germline V CDR1 and CDR2: MGHRA, YSYEKL. V lost 1 base and J 5 bases, leaving 8 bases between the germline ends. The CDR3 runs to 13 residues. CDR3 sequence reads: CASSQGSGTEAFF. The CDR3 DNA reads TGCGCCAGCAGCCAAGGGTCGGGGACTGAAGCTTTCTTT.

The genes are TRBV4-1 and TRBJ2-3; D uncertain. This CDR3 comprises 15 residues. Trimming stripped 3 bases from V and 2 bases from J, with 12 bases between. Germline V CDR1 and CDR2: MGHRA, YSYEKL. The CDR3 coding sequence is TGCGCCAGCAGCCAGGTCGGCGCCCCCACAGATACGCAGTATTTT. Its protein product is CASSQVGAPTDTQYF.